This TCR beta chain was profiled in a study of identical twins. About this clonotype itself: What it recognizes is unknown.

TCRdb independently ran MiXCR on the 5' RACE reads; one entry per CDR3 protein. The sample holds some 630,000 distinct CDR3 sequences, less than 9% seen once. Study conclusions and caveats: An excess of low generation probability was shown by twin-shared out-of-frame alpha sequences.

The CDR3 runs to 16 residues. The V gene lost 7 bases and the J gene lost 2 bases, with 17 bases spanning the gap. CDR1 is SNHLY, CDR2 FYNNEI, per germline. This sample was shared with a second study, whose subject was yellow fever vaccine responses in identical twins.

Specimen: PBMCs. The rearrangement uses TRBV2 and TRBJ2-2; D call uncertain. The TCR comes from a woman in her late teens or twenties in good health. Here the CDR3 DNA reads TGTGCCAGCACCCAAGGAGAGACATTTAACACCGGGGAGCTGTTTTTT. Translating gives CASTQGETFNTGELFF.